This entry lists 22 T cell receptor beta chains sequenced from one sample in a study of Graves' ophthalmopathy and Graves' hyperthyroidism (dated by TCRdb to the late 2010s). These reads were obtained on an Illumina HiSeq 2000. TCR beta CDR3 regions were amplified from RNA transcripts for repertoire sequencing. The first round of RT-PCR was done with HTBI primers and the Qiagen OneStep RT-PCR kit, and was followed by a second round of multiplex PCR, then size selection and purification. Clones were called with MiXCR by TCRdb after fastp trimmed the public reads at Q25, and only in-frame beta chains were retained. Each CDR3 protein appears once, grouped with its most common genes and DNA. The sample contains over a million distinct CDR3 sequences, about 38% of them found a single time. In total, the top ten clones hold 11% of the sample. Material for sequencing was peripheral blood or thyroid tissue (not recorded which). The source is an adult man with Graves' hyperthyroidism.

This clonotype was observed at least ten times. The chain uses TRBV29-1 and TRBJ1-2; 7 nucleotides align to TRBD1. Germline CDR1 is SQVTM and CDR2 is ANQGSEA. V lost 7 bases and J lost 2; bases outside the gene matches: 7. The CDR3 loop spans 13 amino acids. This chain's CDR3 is CSAKGGPNYGYTF. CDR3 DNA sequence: TGCAGCGCGAAAGGGGGCCCGAACTATGGCTACACCTTC.

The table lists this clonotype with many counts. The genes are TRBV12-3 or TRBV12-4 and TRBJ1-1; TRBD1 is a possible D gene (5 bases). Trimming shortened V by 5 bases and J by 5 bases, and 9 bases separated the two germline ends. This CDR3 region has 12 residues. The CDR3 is CASSGWGTEAFF. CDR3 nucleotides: TGTGCCAGCAGTGGGTGGGGGACTGAAGCTTTCTTT.

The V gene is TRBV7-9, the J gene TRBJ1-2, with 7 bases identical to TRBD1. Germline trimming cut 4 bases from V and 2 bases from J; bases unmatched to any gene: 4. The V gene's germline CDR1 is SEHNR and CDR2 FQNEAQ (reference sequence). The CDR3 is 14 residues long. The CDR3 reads CASSSAGGNYGYTF. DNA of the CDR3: TGTGCCAGCAGCTCGGCAGGGGGAAACTATGGCTACACCTTC.

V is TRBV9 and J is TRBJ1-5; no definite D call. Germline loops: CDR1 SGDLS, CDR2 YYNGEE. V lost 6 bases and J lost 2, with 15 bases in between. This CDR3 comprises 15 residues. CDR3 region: CASNLLISGNQPQHF. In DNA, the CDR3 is TGTGCCAGCAACTTGTTAATAAGTGGCAATCAGCCCCAGCATTTT.

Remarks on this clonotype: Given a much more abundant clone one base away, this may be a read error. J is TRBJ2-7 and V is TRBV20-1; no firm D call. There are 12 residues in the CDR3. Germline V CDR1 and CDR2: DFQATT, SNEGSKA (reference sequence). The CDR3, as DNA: TGCAGGGCGATTAAAAGCTCCTACGAGCAGTGCTTC. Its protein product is CRAIKSSYEQCF.

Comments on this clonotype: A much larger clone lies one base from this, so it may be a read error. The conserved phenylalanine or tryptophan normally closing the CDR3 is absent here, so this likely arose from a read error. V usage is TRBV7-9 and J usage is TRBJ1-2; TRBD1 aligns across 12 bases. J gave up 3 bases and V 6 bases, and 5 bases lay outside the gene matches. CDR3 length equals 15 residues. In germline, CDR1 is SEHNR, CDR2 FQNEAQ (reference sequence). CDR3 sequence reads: CASRAGTGGHYGYTL. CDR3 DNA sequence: TGTGCCAGCAGGGCCGGGACAGGGGGCCACTATGGCTACACCCTC.

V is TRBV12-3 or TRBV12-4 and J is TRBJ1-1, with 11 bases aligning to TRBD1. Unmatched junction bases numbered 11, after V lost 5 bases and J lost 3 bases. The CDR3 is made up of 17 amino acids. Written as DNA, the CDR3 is TGTGCCAGCAGTCCCCAACCCGGGACAGGGGGTGACACTGAAGCTTTCTTT. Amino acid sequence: CASSPQPGTGGDTEAFF.

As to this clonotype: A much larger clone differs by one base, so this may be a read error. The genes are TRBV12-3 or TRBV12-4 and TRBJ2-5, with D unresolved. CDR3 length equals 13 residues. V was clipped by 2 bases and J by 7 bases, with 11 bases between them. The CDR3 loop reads CASSLWSLGTQYF. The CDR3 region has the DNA TGTGCCAGCAGTTTATGGTCGCTGGGGACCCAGTACTTC.

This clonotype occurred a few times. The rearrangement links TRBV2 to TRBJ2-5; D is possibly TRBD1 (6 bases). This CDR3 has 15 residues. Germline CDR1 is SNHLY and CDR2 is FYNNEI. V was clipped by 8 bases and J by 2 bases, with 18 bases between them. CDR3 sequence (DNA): TGTGCCAGCCGAGGGGGAAAGCACTTACAAGAGACCCAGTACTTC. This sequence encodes CASRGGKHLQETQYF.

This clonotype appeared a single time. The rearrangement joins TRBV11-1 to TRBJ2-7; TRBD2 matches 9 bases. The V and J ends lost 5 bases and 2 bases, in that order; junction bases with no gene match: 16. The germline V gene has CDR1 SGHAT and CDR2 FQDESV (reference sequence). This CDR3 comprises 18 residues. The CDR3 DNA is TGTGCCAGCAGCCCCGGTGCAATAGCGGGAGAGGTAGCCTACGAGCAGTACTTC. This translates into CASSPGAIAGEVAYEQYF.

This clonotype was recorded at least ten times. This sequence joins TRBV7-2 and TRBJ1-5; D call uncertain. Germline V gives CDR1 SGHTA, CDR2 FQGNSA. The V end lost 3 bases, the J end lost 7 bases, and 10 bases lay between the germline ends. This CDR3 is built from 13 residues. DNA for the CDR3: TGTGCCAGCAGCTTGATAGGCGGGCAGCCCCAGCATTTT. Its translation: CASSLIGGQPQHF. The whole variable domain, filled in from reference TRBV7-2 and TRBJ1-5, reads GAGVSQSPSNKVTEKGKDVELRCDPISGHTALYWYRQSLGQGLEFLIYFQGNSAPDKSGLPSDRFSAERTGGSVSTLTIQRTQQEDSAVYLCASSLIGGQPQHFGDGTRLSIL.

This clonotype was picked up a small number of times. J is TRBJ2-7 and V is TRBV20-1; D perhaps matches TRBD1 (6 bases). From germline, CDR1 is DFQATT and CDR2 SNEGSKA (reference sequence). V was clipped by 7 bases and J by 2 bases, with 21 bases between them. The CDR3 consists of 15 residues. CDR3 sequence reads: CSVSQQGSSPYEQYF. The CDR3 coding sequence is TGCAGTGTTAGTCAACAGGGATCCTCCCCCTACGAGCAGTACTTC.

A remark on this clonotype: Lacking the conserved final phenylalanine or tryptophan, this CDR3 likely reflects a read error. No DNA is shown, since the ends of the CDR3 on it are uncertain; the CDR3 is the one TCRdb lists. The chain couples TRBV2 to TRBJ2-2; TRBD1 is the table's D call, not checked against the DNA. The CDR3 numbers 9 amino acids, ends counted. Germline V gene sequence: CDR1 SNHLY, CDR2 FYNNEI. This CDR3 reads CASSESRGR.

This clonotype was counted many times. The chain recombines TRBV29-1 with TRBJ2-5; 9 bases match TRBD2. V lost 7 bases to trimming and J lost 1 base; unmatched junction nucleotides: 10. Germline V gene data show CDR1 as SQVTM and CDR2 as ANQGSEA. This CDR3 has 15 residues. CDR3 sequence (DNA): TGCAGCGCCATCTCCCTAGCGGGGATCCAAGAGACCCAGTACTTC. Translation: CSAISLAGIQETQYF. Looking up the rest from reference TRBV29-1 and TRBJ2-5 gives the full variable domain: SAVISQKPSRDICQRGTSLTIQCQVDSQVTMMFWYRQQPGQSLTLIATANQGSEATYESGFVIDKFPISRPNLTFSTLTVSNMSPEDSSIYLCSAISLAGIQETQYFGPGTRLLVL.

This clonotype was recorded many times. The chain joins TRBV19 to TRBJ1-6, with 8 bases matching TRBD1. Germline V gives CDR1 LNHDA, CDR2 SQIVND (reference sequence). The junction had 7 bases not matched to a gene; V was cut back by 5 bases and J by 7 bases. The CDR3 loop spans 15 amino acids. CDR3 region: CASSPYDRGNSPLHF. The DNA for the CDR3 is TGTGCCAGTAGTCCTTACGACAGGGGAAATTCACCCCTCCACTTT.

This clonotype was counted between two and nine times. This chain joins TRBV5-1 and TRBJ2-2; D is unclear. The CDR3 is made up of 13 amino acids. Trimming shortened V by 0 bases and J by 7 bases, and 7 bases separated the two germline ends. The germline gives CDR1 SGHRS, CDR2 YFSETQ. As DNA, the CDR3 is TGCGCCAGCAGCTTGGGCATGAACGGGGAGCTGTTTTTT. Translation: CASSLGMNGELFF.

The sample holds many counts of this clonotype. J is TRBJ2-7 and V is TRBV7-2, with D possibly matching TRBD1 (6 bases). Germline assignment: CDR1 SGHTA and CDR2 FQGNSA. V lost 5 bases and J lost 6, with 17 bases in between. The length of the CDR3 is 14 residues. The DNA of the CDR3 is TGTGCCAGCAGCAACGCCAGGGGCCTCGGCGAGCAGTACTTC. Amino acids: CASSNARGLGEQYF.

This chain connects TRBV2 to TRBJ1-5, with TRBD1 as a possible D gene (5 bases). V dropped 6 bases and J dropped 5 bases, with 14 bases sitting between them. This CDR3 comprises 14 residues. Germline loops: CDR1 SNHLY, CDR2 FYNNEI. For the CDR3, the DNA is TGTGCCAGCAGCTCCAGGGCGAATGATCAGCCCCAGCATTTT. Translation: CASSSRANDQPQHF.

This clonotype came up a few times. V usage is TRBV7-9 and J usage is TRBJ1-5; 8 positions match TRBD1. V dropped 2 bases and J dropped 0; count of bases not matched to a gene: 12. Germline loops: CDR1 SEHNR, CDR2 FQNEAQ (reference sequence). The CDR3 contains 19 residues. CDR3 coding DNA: TGTGCCAGCAGCTTACAGGGGGCAGGACCTGGTAATAGCAATCAGCCCCAGCATTTT. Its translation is CASSLQGAGPGNSNQPQHF. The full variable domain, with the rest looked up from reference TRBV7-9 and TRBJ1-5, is DTGVSQNPRHKITKRGQNVTFRCDPISEHNRLYWYRQTLGQGPEFLTYFQNEAQLEKSRLLSDRFSAERPKGSFSTLEIQRTEQGDSAMYLCASSLQGAGPGNSNQPQHFGDGTRLSIL.

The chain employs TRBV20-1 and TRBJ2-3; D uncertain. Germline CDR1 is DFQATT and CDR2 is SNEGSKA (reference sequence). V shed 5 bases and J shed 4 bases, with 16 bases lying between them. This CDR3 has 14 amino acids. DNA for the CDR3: TGCAGTGCTCCGGACCCACGTAGGGCAGATACGCAGTATTTT. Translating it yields CSAPDPRRADTQYF.

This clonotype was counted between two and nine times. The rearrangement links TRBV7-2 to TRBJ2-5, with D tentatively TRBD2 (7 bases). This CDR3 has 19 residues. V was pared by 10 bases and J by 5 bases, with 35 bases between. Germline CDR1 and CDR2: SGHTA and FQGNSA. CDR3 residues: CATSESGTTRGRGAETQYF. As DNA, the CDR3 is TGTGCCACCAGTGAATCCGGGACAACGAGGGGCCGGGGGGCGGAGACCCAGTACTTC.

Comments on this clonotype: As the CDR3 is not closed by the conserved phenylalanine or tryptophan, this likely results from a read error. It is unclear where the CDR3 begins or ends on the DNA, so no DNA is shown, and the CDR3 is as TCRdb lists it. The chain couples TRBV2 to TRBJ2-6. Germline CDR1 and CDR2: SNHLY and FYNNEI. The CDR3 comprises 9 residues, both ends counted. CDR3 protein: CASSERHPR.